This T cell receptor beta chain emerged from a study of identical twins. Study-level results: Possibly, invariant MAIT and iNKT cells partly confounded zero-insertion analyses.

The donors were all healthy and Caucasian. Template switching added a universal primer binding site, and final cDNA carried unique molecular identifiers. TCRdb ran MiXCR on the 5' RACE reads and lists one entry per CDR3 protein. The sample has 700,000 to 950,000 distinct CDR3 sequences, 9% to 15% seen once. The V end lost 6 bases, the J end lost 7 bases, and 16 bases lay between the germline ends. CDR3 length: 14 residues. Germline CDR1 is MDHEN and CDR2 is SYDVKM. Details on this clonotype: Antigen unknown.

Separately, the same data were catalogued under a study of yellow fever vaccine responses in identical twins.

The chain links TRBV28 to TRBJ1-5; maybe TRBD1 (6 bases). The receptor was derived from a woman between 18 and 30 years old in good health. The specimen sequenced was PBMCs. The CDR3 sequence: CASRPPGAGQPQHF. DNA for the CDR3: TGTGCCAGCAGACCCCCAGGGGCGGGGCAGCCCCAGCATTTT.